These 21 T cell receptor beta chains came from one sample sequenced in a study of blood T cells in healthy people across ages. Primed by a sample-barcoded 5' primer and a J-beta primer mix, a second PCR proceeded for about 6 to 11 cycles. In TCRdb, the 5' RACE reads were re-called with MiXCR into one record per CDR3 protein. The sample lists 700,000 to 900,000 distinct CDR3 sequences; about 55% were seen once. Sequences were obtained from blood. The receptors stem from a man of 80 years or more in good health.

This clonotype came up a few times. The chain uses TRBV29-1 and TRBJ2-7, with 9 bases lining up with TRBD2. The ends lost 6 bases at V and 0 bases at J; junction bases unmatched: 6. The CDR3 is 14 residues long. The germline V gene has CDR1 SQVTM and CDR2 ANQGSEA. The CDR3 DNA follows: TGCAGCGTCGCAGCGGGAGGCCACTCCTACGAGCAGTACTTC. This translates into CSVAAGGHSYEQYF.

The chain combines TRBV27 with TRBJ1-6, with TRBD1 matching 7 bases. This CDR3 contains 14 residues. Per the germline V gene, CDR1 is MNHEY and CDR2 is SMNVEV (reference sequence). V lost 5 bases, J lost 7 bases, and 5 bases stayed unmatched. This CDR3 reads CASSDDRANSPLHF. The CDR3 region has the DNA TGTGCCAGCAGTGACGACAGGGCCAATTCACCCCTCCACTTT.

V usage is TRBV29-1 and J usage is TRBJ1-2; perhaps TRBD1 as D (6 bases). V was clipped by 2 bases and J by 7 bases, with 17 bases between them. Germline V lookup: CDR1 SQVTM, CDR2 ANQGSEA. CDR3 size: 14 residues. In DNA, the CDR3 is TGCAGCGTTGAATCGGACAGCAGGGCGGGTGGCTACACCTTC. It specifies CSVESDSRAGGYTF. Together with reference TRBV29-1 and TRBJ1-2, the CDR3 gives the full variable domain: SAVISQKPSRDICQRGTSLTIQCQVDSQVTMMFWYRQQPGQSLTLIATANQGSEATYESGFVIDKFPISRPNLTFSTLTVSNMSPEDSSIYLCSVESDSRAGGYTFGSGTRLTVV.

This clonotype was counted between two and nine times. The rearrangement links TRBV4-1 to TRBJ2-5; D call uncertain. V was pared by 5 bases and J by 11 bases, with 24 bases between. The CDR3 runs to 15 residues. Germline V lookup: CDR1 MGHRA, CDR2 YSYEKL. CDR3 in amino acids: CASSDTAVEYNEQYF. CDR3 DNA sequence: TGCGCCAGCAGCGACACGGCCGTCGAGTACAATGAGCAGTACTTC.

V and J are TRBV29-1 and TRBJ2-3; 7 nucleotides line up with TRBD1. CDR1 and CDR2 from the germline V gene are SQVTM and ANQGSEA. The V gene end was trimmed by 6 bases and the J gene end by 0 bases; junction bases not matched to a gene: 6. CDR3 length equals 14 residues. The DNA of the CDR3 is TGCAGCGTCCTGGGACAGTATAGCACAGATACGCAGTATTTT. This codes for CSVLGQYSTDTQYF.

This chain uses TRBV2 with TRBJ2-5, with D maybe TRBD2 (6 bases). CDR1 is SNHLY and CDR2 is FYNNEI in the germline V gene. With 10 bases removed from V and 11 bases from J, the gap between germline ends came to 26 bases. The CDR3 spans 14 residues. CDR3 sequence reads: CATEGTGGPSEQYF. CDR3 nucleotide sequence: TGTGCCACCGAAGGGACTGGCGGACCCAGTGAGCAGTACTTC.

Written as DNA, the CDR3 is TGCGCCAGCAGCTTGGAAGGGAGCCCCAGATACGCGTATTTT. Amino acid sequence: CASSLEGSPRYAYF. The rearrangement links TRBV5-1 to TRBJ2-3; tentatively, D is TRBD2 (5 bases). Germline V gives CDR1 SGHRS, CDR2 YFSETQ. V lost 0 bases and J 14 bases, leaving 19 bases between the germline ends. CDR3 size: 14 residues.

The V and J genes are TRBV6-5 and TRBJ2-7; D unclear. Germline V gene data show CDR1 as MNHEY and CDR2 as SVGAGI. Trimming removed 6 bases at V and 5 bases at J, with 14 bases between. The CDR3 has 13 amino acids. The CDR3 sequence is CASSTLGRNEQYF. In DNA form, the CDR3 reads TGTGCCAGCAGCACCCTCGGACGGAACGAGCAGTACTTC.

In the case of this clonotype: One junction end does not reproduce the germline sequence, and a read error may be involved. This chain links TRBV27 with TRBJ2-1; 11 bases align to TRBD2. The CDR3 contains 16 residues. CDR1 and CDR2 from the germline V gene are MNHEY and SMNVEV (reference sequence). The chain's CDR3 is CANSPRGSGRANEQFF. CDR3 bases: TGTGCCAACAGTCCGCGTGGTAGCGGGAGGGCAAATGAGCAGTTCTTC.

For the CDR3, the DNA is TGTGCCAGCTCACCAATGGACAGGGAAACAGATACGCAGTATTTT. It specifies CASSPMDRETDTQYF. The chain has TRBV18 and TRBJ2-3, with TRBD1 matching over 8 bases. V was pared by 2 bases and J by 3 bases, with 4 bases of the junction left unmatched. The CDR3 extends over 15 amino acids. Germline lookup yields CDR1 KGHSH and CDR2 LQKENI.

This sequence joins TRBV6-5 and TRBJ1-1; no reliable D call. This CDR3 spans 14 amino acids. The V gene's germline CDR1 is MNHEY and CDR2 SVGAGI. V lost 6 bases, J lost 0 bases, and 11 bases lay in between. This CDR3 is CASRQGPLNTEAFF. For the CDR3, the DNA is TGTGCCAGCAGACAAGGACCTTTGAACACTGAAGCTTTCTTT.

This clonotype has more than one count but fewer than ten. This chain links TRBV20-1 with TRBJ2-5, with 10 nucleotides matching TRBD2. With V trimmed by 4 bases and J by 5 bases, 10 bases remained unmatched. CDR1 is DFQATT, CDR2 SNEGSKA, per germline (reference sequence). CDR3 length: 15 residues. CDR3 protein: CSAKASGSSGETQYF. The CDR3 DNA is TGCAGTGCTAAGGCTAGCGGGAGTAGTGGTGAGACCCAGTACTTC.

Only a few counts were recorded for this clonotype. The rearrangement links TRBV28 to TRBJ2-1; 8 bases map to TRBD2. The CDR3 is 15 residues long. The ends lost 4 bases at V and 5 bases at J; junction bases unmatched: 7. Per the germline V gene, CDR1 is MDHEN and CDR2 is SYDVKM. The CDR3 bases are TGTGCCAGCAGTTACAAAGCGGGAGAGAACAATGAGCAGTTCTTC. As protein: CASSYKAGENNEQFF.

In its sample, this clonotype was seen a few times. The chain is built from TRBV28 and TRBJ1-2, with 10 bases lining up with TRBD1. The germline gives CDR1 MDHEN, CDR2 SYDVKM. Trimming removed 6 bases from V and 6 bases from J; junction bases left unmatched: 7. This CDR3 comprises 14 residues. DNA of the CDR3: TGTGCCAGCAGGGACCAGACAGGGGGCAATGGCTACACCTTC. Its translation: CASRDQTGGNGYTF.

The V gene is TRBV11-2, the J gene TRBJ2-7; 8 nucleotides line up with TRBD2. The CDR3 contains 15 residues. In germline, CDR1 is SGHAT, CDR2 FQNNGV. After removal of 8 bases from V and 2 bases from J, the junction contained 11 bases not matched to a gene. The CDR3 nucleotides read TGTGCCAGCTCAAAAGCCGGACTAGCACCCTACGAGCAGTACTTC. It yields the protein CASSKAGLAPYEQYF.

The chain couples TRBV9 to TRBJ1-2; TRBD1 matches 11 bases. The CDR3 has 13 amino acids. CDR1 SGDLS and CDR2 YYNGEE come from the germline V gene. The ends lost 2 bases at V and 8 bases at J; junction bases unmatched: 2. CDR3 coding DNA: TGTGCCAGCAGCGTCGGACAGGGGGCCGGCTACACCTTC. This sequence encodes CASSVGQGAGYTF.

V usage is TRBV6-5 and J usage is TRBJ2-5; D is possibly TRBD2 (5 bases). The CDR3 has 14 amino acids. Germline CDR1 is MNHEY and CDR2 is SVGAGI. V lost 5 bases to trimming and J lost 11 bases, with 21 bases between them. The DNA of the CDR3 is TGTGCCAGCAGTCCCCTAGGATTAAGTGGGGAGCAGTACTTC. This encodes CASSPLGLSGEQYF.

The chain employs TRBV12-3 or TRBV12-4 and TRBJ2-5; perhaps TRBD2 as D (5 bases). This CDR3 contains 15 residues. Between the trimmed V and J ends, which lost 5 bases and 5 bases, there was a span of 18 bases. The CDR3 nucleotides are TGTGCCAGCAGTCCCCGCGGAGGAGGCAGTGAGACCCAGTACTTC. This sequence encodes CASSPRGGGSETQYF.

CDR3 sequence: CASSLVGPQETQYF. CDR3 sequence (DNA): TGTGCCAGCAGTTTAGTGGGACCACAAGAGACCCAGTACTTC. This chain links TRBV12-3 or TRBV12-4 with TRBJ2-5; D assignment may be TRBD1 or TRBD2 (5 bases each). V lost 1 base and J lost 2, with 8 bases in between. This CDR3 is built from 14 residues.

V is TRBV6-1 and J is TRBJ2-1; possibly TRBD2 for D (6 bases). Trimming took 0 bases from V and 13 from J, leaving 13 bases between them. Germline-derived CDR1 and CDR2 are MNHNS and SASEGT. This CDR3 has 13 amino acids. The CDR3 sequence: CASSEAAGSLQFF. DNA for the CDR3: TGTGCCAGCAGTGAAGCGGCGGGGTCCTTACAGTTCTTC.

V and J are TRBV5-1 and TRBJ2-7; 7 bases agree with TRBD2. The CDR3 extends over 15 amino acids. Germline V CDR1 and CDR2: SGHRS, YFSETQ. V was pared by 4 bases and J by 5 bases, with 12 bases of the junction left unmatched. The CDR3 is CASSPSAGEADEQYF. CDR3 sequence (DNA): TGCGCCAGCAGCCCCTCGGCGGGAGAGGCTGACGAGCAGTACTTC. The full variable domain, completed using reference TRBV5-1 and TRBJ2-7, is KAGVTQTPRYLIKTRGQQVTLSCSPISGHRSVSWYQQTPGQGLQFLFEYFSETQRNKGNFPGRFSGRQFSNSRSEMNVSTLELGDSALYLCASSPSAGEADEQYFGPGTRLTVT.